This T cell receptor beta chain was found in a study of response to subunit inactivated influenza vaccine. TCRdb fed the RT-PCR reads into MiXCR, producing one record per CDR3 protein. The repertoire consists of more than 550,000 distinct CDR3 sequences, with roughly 10% occurring once and the leading ten covering about 9.4%. Notes on the study in general: Authors suggested few new T cells are recruited by each seasonal influenza vaccination.

This clonotype was detected only a few times. Antigen unknown. The source material was PBMCs from blood, sampled on the day of vaccination. This receptor was taken from a man in his fifties who received an inactivated influenza vaccine.

CDR3 sequence reads: CSASGQGISSYNSPLHF. CDR3 coding DNA: TGCAGTGCTAGCGGGCAGGGAATTAGCTCCTATAATTCACCCCTCCACTTT. V and J are TRBV20-1 and TRBJ1-6; a weak D match, TRBD1 (5 bases). The V and J ends lost 3 bases and 0 bases respectively, with 15 bases between them. CDR3 length equals 17 residues. In germline, CDR1 is DFQATT, CDR2 SNEGSKA (reference sequence).